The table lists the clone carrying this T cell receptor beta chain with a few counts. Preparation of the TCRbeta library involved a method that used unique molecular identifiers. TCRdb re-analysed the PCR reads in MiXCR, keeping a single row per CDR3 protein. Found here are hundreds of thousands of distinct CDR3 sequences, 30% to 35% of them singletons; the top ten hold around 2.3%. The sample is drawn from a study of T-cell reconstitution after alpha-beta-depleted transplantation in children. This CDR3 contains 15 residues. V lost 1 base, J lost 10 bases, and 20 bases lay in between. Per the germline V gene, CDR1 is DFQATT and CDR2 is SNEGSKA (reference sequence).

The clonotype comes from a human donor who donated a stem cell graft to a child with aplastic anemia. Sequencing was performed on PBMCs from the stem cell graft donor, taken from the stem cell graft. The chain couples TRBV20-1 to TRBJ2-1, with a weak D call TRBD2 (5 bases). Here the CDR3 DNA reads TGCAGTGCTAGAGTGGGGAGAACCCCTATGCCCGAGCAGTTCTTC. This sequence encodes CSARVGRTPMPEQFF.